These 13 T cell receptor beta chains came from one sample sequenced in a study of T cells in Graves' hyperthyroidism and ophthalmopathy. TCR beta CDR3 region amplification was performed from RNA transcripts. With the HTBI primer set, the TCR CDR3 went through a first round of RT-PCR. Each CDR3 protein gets one entry after TCRdb re-called the multiplex PCR reads with MiXCR. The repertoire includes around 290,000 distinct CDR3 sequences, 13% of them detected once, and approximately 8.6% sits in the top ten. Material for sequencing was blood. The receptor source for this set is a woman in her thirties with Graves' hyperthyroidism that later progressed to Graves' ophthalmopathy.

This chain connects TRBV29-1 to TRBJ2-2; D is possibly TRBD2 (6 bases). The CDR3 runs to 15 residues. CDR1 SQVTM and CDR2 ANQGSEA come from the germline V gene. Trimming took 6 bases from V and 2 from J, leaving 16 bases between them. CDR3 in DNA: TGCAGCGTCCCCCTTGGGACTGCCAACACCGGGGAGCTGTTTTTT. Translated, it gives CSVPLGTANTGELFF.

In regard to this clonotype: It may be a read error: a sequence one base away is much more abundant. In nucleotides, the CDR3 is TGTGCCAGCAGTCTAATCGAGCCCCAGCATTTT. It codes for CASSLIEPQHF. The chain uses TRBV28 and TRBJ1-5, with no clear D. Germline CDR1 is MDHEN and CDR2 is SYDVKM. CDR3 length: 11 amino acids. Trimming shortened V by 5 bases and J by 8 bases, and 7 bases separated the two germline ends.

At least ten counts were recorded for this clonotype. V is TRBV11-1 and J is TRBJ2-7; possibly TRBD2 for D (6 bases). V lost 1 base and J lost 2, with 9 bases in between. Germline V CDR1 and CDR2: SGHAT, FQDESV (reference sequence). The CDR3 is 14 amino acids. This CDR3 is CASSLGGTPYEQYF. The CDR3 nucleotides are TGTGCCAGCAGCTTAGGCGGGACCCCCTACGAGCAGTACTTC.

This clonotype was observed at least ten times. J is TRBJ2-7 and V is TRBV20-1, with TRBD2 matching over 11 bases. Trimming at V came to 3 bases and at J to 1 base, leaving 17 bases not matched to a gene. From germline, CDR1 is DFQATT and CDR2 SNEGSKA (reference sequence). The CDR3 length is 19 residues. The CDR3 nucleotides are TGCAGTGCTAGGGCCTCTGGGGGGCGCGGGACTAGCGGATCCTACGAGCAGTACTTC. This codes for CSARASGGRGTSGSYEQYF.

The chain carries TRBV5-1 and TRBJ2-2; D remains ambiguous. Judging by the DNA end, TRBJ1-1 fits better; the J call may be wrong. The CDR3 has 13 residues. Germline loops: CDR1 SGHRS, CDR2 YFSETQ. CDR3 in amino acids: CASSLEDRLGAFF. The CDR3 DNA follows: TGCGCCAGCAGCCTCGAAGACCGCCTGGGAGCTTTCTTT.

This clonotype was found a few times. The chain has TRBV14 and TRBJ2-7; 7 positions match TRBD2. Losses at the gene ends were 1 base for V and 7 bases for J; bases not matched to a gene: 10. The CDR3 extends over 15 amino acids. Germline CDR1 and CDR2: SGHDN and FVKESK. CDR3 nucleotide sequence: TGTGCCAGCAGCCAAGGAGCGGGAAAAGAGTGGGAGCAGTACTTC. Protein: CASSQGAGKEWEQYF.

This clonotype appeared many times. The CDR3 DNA follows: TGTGCCAGCAGCCCCGGGACAGGGGGCGCCGGGGCCAACGTCCTGACTTTC. It translates to CASSPGTGGAGANVLTF. The chain recombines TRBV7-2 with TRBJ2-6; the match to TRBD1 covers 12 bases. The CDR3 runs to 17 residues. Looked up from germline, CDR1 is SGHTA and CDR2 is FQGNSA. V lost 5 bases, J lost 4 bases, and 6 bases stayed unmatched.

This clonotype was seen ten or more times. The chain is built from TRBV27 and TRBJ1-1; possible D gene TRBD1, 5 bases. Trimming took 3 bases from V and 2 from J, leaving 7 bases between them. From germline, CDR1 is MNHEY and CDR2 SMNVEV (reference sequence). CDR3 length: 13 amino acids. The CDR3 here is CASSFRDNTEAFF. The DNA of the CDR3 is TGTGCCAGCAGTTTCCGGGACAACACTGAAGCTTTCTTT.

V gene TRBV6-2 or TRBV6-3 combines with J gene TRBJ2-7; the D call may be TRBD1 or TRBD2 (5 bases each). Germline V gives CDR1 MNHEY, CDR2 SVGEGT. This CDR3 has 14 amino acids. Trimming pared 0 bases from V and 9 bases from J, leaving 15 bases between. The CDR3 loop is CASSYSTDSGPQYF. The DNA of the CDR3 is TGTGCCAGCAGTTACTCAACGGATTCGGGGCCGCAGTACTTC.

This clonotype was seen ten or more times. This chain uses TRBV27 with TRBJ1-2, with no clear D. Germline V gene lookup returns CDR1 MNHEY and CDR2 SMNVEV (reference sequence). The CDR3 extends over 14 amino acids. Trimming left V 1 base short and J 8 bases short, with 14 bases between. The CDR3 nucleotides read TGTGCCAGCAGTTTATGGGCGGATTCTGGGGGCTACACCTTC. Its protein product is CASSLWADSGGYTF.

This clonotype was recorded many times. The rearrangement uses TRBV28 and TRBJ1-4; no clear D. CDR1 MDHEN and CDR2 SYDVKM come from the germline V gene. The V end lost 6 bases, the J end lost 8 bases, and 13 bases lay between the germline ends. This CDR3 has 13 amino acids. The CDR3 sequence: CASSVPVGEKLFF. In DNA form, the CDR3 reads TGTGCCAGCAGCGTACCGGTGGGGGAAAAACTGTTTTTT.

The table lists this clonotype with many counts. The genes are TRBV28 and TRBJ2-7; 9 nucleotides align to TRBD2. The CDR3 has 13 amino acids. The V and J ends lost 5 bases and 6 bases, in that order; junction bases with no gene match: 5. Germline CDR1 MDHEN, CDR2 SYDVKM. The CDR3 DNA follows: TGTGCCAGCAGTCTGGGGACTAGCCGCGAGCAGTACTTC. This gives the protein CASSLGTSREQYF.

This clonotype was recorded many times. The chain has TRBV20-1 and TRBJ2-3, with a weak D call TRBD1 (5 bases). V gave up 6 bases and J gave up 2 bases, with 9 bases separating them. This CDR3 spans 12 amino acids. Germline loops: CDR1 DFQATT, CDR2 SNEGSKA (reference sequence). The CDR3 DNA reads TGCAGTGCGCTGGACAACACAGATACGCAGTATTTT. Translated, it gives CSALDNTDTQYF.